A selection of T cell receptor beta chains follows, all from one sample in a study of T cell responses to AZD1222 COVID-19 vaccine. Repertoires were generated with immunoSEQ multiplex PCR, while TCRdb's copy carries only in-frame clones and drops some. The table includes 57,000 or so clones, 76% detected once. The sequencing here drew on peripheral blood, taken on day 0 of AZD1222 vaccination. These receptor sequences come from an adult in good health. Both conserved end residues are part of each CDR3. D genes are given only for firm matches. Clone sizes are given selectively: once, few, many, or a class where the clone is expanded.

-	TRBV2	-	TRBJ2-6	TGTGCCAGCAGTGACGGGGACGGGGCCAACGTCCTGACTTTC	CASSDGDGANVLTF
TRBD2	TRBV9	-	TRBJ2-3	TGTGCCAGCAGTCATGGACTAGCGGGGGTTACCACAGATACGCAGTATTTT	CASSHGLAGVTTDTQYF
TRBD1	TRBV13	-	TRBJ1-1	TGTGCCAGCAGCTTGACAGGGGGCACTGAAGCTTTCTTT	CASSLTGGTEAFF
-	TRBV6-5	-	TRBJ1-1	TGTGCCAGCAGTTACGGCCAGGGGAACACTGAAGCTTTCTTT	CASSYGQGNTEAFF
-	TRBV6-2/TRBV6-3	-	TRBJ2-5	TGTGCCAGCAGTCACGAGACCCAGTACTTC	CASSHETQYF
TRBD1	TRBV10-3	-	TRBJ1-1	TGTGCCACCGGGACAGGCCTTTCTGAAGCTTTCTTT	CATGTGLSEAFF
TRBD1	TRBV5-4	once	TRBJ2-1	TGTGCCAGCAAGGGACAGGACGCCGTTGATGAGCAGTTCTTC	CASKGQDAVDEQFF
TRBD1	TRBV6-5	-	TRBJ1-1	TGTGCCAGCAGTTCTCGACAGGGTGTGGGCACTGAAGCTTTCTTT	CASSSRQGVGTEAFF
TRBD2	TRBV7-2	-	TRBJ2-7	TGTGCCAGCAGCTTAGGCGGGGGGAGCCCCTACGAGCAGTACTTC	CASSLGGGSPYEQYF
-	TRBV27	-	TRBJ2-1	TGTGCCAGCAGTCCCACAGCGGCGTGGGGGAATGAGCAGTTCTTC	CASSPTAAWGNEQFF
-	TRBV11-2	-	TRBJ2-5	TGTGCCAGCAGCTTAGAAGGCTTTGGGGAGACCCAGTACTTC	CASSLEGFGETQYF
-	TRBV29-1	-	TRBJ1-5	TGCAGCGTTAAGATCGGGGGGGGCGGAGAGCCCCAGCATTTT	CSVKIGGGGEPQHF
TRBD1	TRBV6-5	-	TRBJ1-5	TGTGCCAGCAGTCCGACAGGGGGTTTCGAACAGCCCCAGCATTTT	CASSPTGGFEQPQHF
-	TRBV6-1	-	TRBJ2-7	TGTGCCAGCAGTGACAGGGTCTCCTACGAGCAGTACTTC	CASSDRVSYEQYF
-	TRBV4-3	-	TRBJ1-2	TGCGCCAGCAGCCAAGATCAGGGGGGCTACACCTTC	CASSQDQGGYTF
-	TRBV28	-	TRBJ1-2	TGTGCCAGCACCCGAACGGGGGGTTTTGGCTACACCTTC	CASTRTGGFGYTF
-	TRBV4-3	-	TRBJ2-1	TGCGCCAGCAGCCAAGATTCCCGTTCCTACAATGAGCAGTTCTTC	CASSQDSRSYNEQFF
-	TRBV28	few	TRBJ1-5	TGTGCCAGCGGGGGTTTGGATCAGCCCCAGCATTTT	CASGGLDQPQHF
-	TRBV5-6	-	TRBJ1-4	TGTGCCAGCAGCTCACCCGGGCGGCAGTTTGATGAAAAACTGTTTTTT	CASSSPGRQFDEKLFF
TRBD1	TRBV7-2	-	TRBJ2-7	TGTGCCAGCAGCTCCCACAGGGGGGCCTACGAGCAGTACTTC	CASSSHRGAYEQYF
-	TRBV27	few	TRBJ2-5	TGTGCCAGCAGTGAAGACATTACAGAGACCCAGTACTTC	CASSEDITETQYF
-	TRBV7-9	-	TRBJ1-1	TGTGCCAGCAGCTTAGCTGGCGGAGCTTTCTTT	CASSLAGGAFF
-	TRBV5-6	-	TRBJ1-1	TGTGCCAGCAGCTTAAGGGGCCTGAACACTGAAGCTTTCTTT	CASSLRGLNTEAFF
TRBD1	TRBV27	-	TRBJ2-7	TGTGCCAGCGCCGGGACAGGGGGCGAGCAGTACTTC	CASAGTGGEQYF
TRBD1	TRBV5-6	-	TRBJ1-2	TGTGCCAGCAGCTTCAAGGGGGCGGATTACTATGGCTACACCTTC	CASSFKGADYYGYTF
-	TRBV3-1/TRBV3-2	-	TRBJ1-1	TGTGCCAGCAGCCAAGATCGCTCCTCGGCCGCACCTACTGAAGCTTTCTTT	CASSQDRSSAAPTEAFF
-	TRBV4-3	-	TRBJ2-7	TGCGCCAGCAGCCAAGAGAGTGGGTCCTACGAGCAGTACTTC	CASSQESGSYEQYF
-	TRBV28	-	TRBJ1-5	TGTGCCAGCACCTTCGGGGATCAGCCCCAGCATTTT	CASTFGDQPQHF
-	TRBV10-3	-	TRBJ1-2	TGTGCCATCGCAGGGATCCCCCACTATGGCTACACCTTC	CAIAGIPHYGYTF
TRBD2	TRBV9	-	TRBJ2-1	TGTGCCAGCAGCGTAGACGGGGGGGCCCGGTTCTTC	CASSVDGGARFF
TRBD1	TRBV4-2	-	TRBJ1-2	TGTGCCAGCAGCCAAGATATAGCTTTTGGACAGGGAGATGGCTACACCTTC	CASSQDIAFGQGDGYTF
-	TRBV4-3	-	TRBJ2-7	TGCGCCAGCAGCCAAGACGCTGAAACCTACGAGCAGTACTTC	CASSQDAETYEQYF
TRBD1	TRBV25-1	-	TRBJ1-2	TGTGCCAGCAGTCGGGAGGGGGCCTCTAACTATGGCTACACCTTC	CASSREGASNYGYTF
-	TRBV3-1/TRBV3-2	once	TRBJ1-3	TGTGCCAGCAGCCCCCGACCTCTCTCTGGAAACACCATATATTTT	CASSPRPLSGNTIYF
-	TRBV4-3	-	TRBJ2-7	TGCGCCAGCAGCCAAGAGGTGGCCTACGAGCAGTACTTC	CASSQEVAYEQYF